A selection of T cell receptor beta chains follows, all from one sample in a study of T cell repertoires in cytomegalovirus infection. No antigen has been assigned to these receptors. From the reads, TCRdb called clonotypes with MiXCR, one entry per CDR3 protein. Of about 900,000 distinct CDR3 sequences listed, 30% to 40% were seen once; the top ten hold over 12%. The material sequenced was cultured CD8+ T cells from PBMCs, taken from culture after CMV antigen stimulation. These receptors all stem from a human donor in good health (CMV status not recorded). Some clones in this sample may be carry-over from other donors' samples. Both conserved end residues are part of each CDR3. Each record gives: D gene, J gene, clone size, V gene, CDR3 protein, CDR3 DNA. D genes are given only for firm matches. Where a row states a size, it is once, few, many or the class of an expanded clone; other rows omit it.

d_gene: .
j_gene: TRBJ2-2
abundance: .
v_gene: TRBV29-1
CDR3aa: CSARVVGELFF
CDR3nt: TGCAGCGCGAGGGTGGTGGGGGAGCTGTTTTTT

d_gene: .
j_gene: TRBJ1-2
abundance: .
v_gene: TRBV7-6
CDR3aa: CASSLGGAMGYTF
CDR3nt: TGTGCCAGCAGCTTAGGGGGGGCGATGGGCTACACCTTC

d_gene: TRBD1
j_gene: TRBJ1-2
abundance: many
v_gene: TRBV12-3/TRBV12-4
CDR3aa: CASSGTAIYGYTF
CDR3nt: TGTGCCAGCAGTGGGACAGCGATCTATGGCTACACCTTC

d_gene: .
j_gene: TRBJ1-1
abundance: .
v_gene: TRBV2
CDR3aa: CASFSRENTEAFF
CDR3nt: TGTGCCTCGTTCAGCAGGGAGAACACTGAAGCTTTCTTT

d_gene: TRBD1
j_gene: TRBJ1-1
abundance: .
v_gene: TRBV6-2/TRBV6-3
CDR3aa: CTSLQGFTEAFF
CDR3nt: TGTACCAGCCTACAGGGGTTCACTGAAGCTTTCTTT

d_gene: TRBD1
j_gene: TRBJ2-1
abundance: .
v_gene: TRBV11-3
CDR3aa: CASSLDNRGFVRDEQFF
CDR3nt: TGTGCCAGCAGCTTAGATAACAGGGGGTTCGTACGGGATGAGCAGTTCTTC

d_gene: TRBD2
j_gene: TRBJ2-3
abundance: few
v_gene: TRBV27
CDR3aa: CASSLHPSGRTDTQYF
CDR3nt: TGTGCCAGCAGTTTACACCCTAGCGGGCGCACAGATACGCAGTATTTT

d_gene: .
j_gene: TRBJ1-4
abundance: few
v_gene: TRBV15
CDR3aa: CATSGLGANEKLFF
CDR3nt: TGTGCCACCAGCGGGCTCGGGGCTAATGAAAAACTGTTTTTT

d_gene: .
j_gene: TRBJ2-1
abundance: few
v_gene: TRBV6-2/TRBV6-3
CDR3aa: CASRNGVAAPNEQFF
CDR3nt: TGTGCCAGCAGAAACGGAGTAGCGGCTCCCAATGAGCAGTTCTTC

d_gene: TRBD2
j_gene: TRBJ2-5
abundance: .
v_gene: TRBV7-2
CDR3aa: CASSFSRGDQETQYF
CDR3nt: TGTGCCAGCAGCTTTTCCCGGGGGGACCAAGAGACCCAGTACTTC

d_gene: TRBD1
j_gene: TRBJ2-5
abundance: .
v_gene: TRBV7-6
CDR3aa: CASSFRDRETQYF
CDR3nt: TGTGCTAGCAGCTTCCGGGACAGAGAGACCCAGTACTTC

d_gene: .
j_gene: TRBJ2-1
abundance: .
v_gene: TRBV6-2/TRBV6-3
CDR3aa: CASSYLGRQRFF
CDR3nt: TGTGCCAGCAGTTACCTTGGACGACAGAGGTTCTTC

d_gene: TRBD2
j_gene: TRBJ2-1
abundance: many
v_gene: TRBV7-2
CDR3aa: CASSQERGIHNEQFF
CDR3nt: TGTGCCAGCAGCCAGGAGCGGGGTATTCACAATGAGCAGTTCTTC

d_gene: .
j_gene: TRBJ2-1
abundance: .
v_gene: TRBV19
CDR3aa: CASAGVFSGSYNEQFF
CDR3nt: TGTGCCAGCGCCGGGGTCTTCAGCGGGTCCTACAATGAGCAGTTCTTC

d_gene: TRBD1
j_gene: TRBJ1-1
abundance: many
v_gene: TRBV6-8
CDR3aa: CASSYSQGAGTEAFF
CDR3nt: TGTGCCAGCAGTTACTCCCAGGGGGCTGGCACTGAAGCTTTCTTT

d_gene: .
j_gene: TRBJ1-5
abundance: few
v_gene: TRBV6-1
CDR3aa: CASSEWGADSNQPQHF
CDR3nt: TGTGCCAGCAGTGAATGGGGCGCGGATAGCAATCAGCCCCAGCATTTT

d_gene: .
j_gene: TRBJ1-2
abundance: .
v_gene: TRBV5-6
CDR3aa: CASSVEPYGYTF
CDR3nt: TGTGCCAGCAGCGTAGAACCCTATGGCTACACCTTC

d_gene: .
j_gene: TRBJ2-3
abundance: .
v_gene: TRBV12-3/TRBV12-4
CDR3aa: CATTSGGTDTQYF
CDR3nt: TGTGCCACCACCTCTGGGGGCACAGATACGCAGTATTTT

d_gene: TRBD1
j_gene: TRBJ1-1
abundance: .
v_gene: TRBV7-9
CDR3aa: CASSAGQLLEAFF
CDR3nt: TGTGCCAGCAGCGCGGGACAGTTGCTCGAAGCTTTCTTT

d_gene: TRBD1
j_gene: TRBJ2-7
abundance: few
v_gene: TRBV6-5
CDR3aa: CASSPGTVPYEQYF
CDR3nt: TGTGCCAGCAGCCCCGGGACAGTTCCCTACGAGCAGTACTTC

d_gene: TRBD2
j_gene: TRBJ2-5
abundance: .
v_gene: TRBV2
CDR3aa: CASRGGLAGMETQYF
CDR3nt: TGTGCCAGCAGGGGGGGACTAGCGGGGATGGAGACCCAGTACTTC

d_gene: TRBD2
j_gene: TRBJ2-1
abundance: .
v_gene: TRBV10-3
CDR3aa: CAIGGAGGLAEFQPYNEQFF
CDR3nt: TGTGCCATCGGGGGAGCAGGGGGACTAGCGGAGTTCCAGCCCTACAATGAGCAGTTCTTC

d_gene: .
j_gene: TRBJ2-7
abundance: once
v_gene: TRBV27
CDR3aa: CASSSTALMRHTSSYEQYF
CDR3nt: TGTGCCAGCAGTTCCACCGCCCTTATGAGGCACACGAGCTCCTACGAGCAGTACTTC

d_gene: .
j_gene: TRBJ1-1
abundance: few
v_gene: TRBV7-9
CDR3aa: CASSFLRGPDTEAFF
CDR3nt: TGTGCCAGCAGCTTCCTCAGAGGGCCCGACACTGAAGCTTTCTTT

d_gene: .
j_gene: TRBJ1-4
abundance: .
v_gene: TRBV27
CDR3aa: CASSLWRPTGGEKLFF
CDR3nt: TGTGCCAGCAGTTTGTGGCGGCCGACGGGCGGTGAAAAACTGTTTTTT

d_gene: .
j_gene: TRBJ2-3
abundance: many
v_gene: TRBV7-9
CDR3aa: CASSLTGYRPDTQYF
CDR3nt: TGTGCCAGCAGCTTGACGGGCTACCGTCCAGATACGCAGTATTTT

d_gene: .
j_gene: TRBJ2-5
abundance: few
v_gene: TRBV7-6
CDR3aa: CASSQLPGRKETQYF
CDR3nt: TGTGCCAGCAGCCAGCTCCCGGGCAGAAAAGAGACCCAGTACTTC

d_gene: .
j_gene: TRBJ2-7
abundance: .
v_gene: TRBV6-5
CDR3aa: CASGGGAREQYF
CDR3nt: TGTGCCAGCGGGGGGGGGGCTCGGGAGCAGTACTTC

d_gene: TRBD1
j_gene: TRBJ2-1
abundance: few
v_gene: TRBV12-3/TRBV12-4
CDR3aa: CASSLGNRGSFF
CDR3nt: TGTGCCAGCAGTTTGGGGAACAGGGGTTCGTTCTTC

d_gene: .
j_gene: TRBJ2-3
abundance: .
v_gene: TRBV27
CDR3aa: CANSFVAEPQYF
CDR3nt: TGTGCCAACAGTTTTGTTGCAGAGCCGCAGTATTTT

d_gene: .
j_gene: TRBJ1-6
abundance: .
v_gene: TRBV7-2
CDR3aa: CASSSGTGPNSPLHF
CDR3nt: TGTGCCAGCAGCTCCGGGACTGGTCCAAATTCACCCCTCCACTTT

d_gene: .
j_gene: TRBJ2-1
abundance: few
v_gene: TRBV5-6
CDR3aa: CASSSGRKAEQFF
CDR3nt: TGTGCCAGCAGCTCTGGCCGGAAAGCTGAGCAGTTCTTC

d_gene: .
j_gene: TRBJ1-5
abundance: many
v_gene: TRBV7-8
CDR3aa: CASSLSGSSNQPQHF
CDR3nt: TGTGCCAGCAGCTTAAGTGGCAGTAGCAATCAGCCCCAGCATTTT

d_gene: .
j_gene: TRBJ1-1
abundance: .
v_gene: TRBV27
CDR3aa: CASRWGADTEAFF
CDR3nt: TGTGCCAGCAGATGGGGGGCAGATACTGAAGCTTTCTTT

d_gene: .
j_gene: TRBJ2-7
abundance: many
v_gene: TRBV25-1
CDR3aa: CASSDYEQYF
CDR3nt: TGTGCCAGCAGTGACTACGAGCAGTACTTC

d_gene: .
j_gene: TRBJ2-1
abundance: few
v_gene: TRBV14
CDR3aa: CASSRLRDYNEQFF
CDR3nt: TGTGCCAGCAGCCGGCTGAGAGATTACAATGAGCAGTTCTTC

d_gene: .
j_gene: TRBJ2-3
abundance: .
v_gene: TRBV6-5
CDR3aa: CASSYSVAVNTDTQYF
CDR3nt: TGTGCCAGCAGTTACTCGGTAGCGGTGAACACAGATACGCAGTATTTT

d_gene: .
j_gene: TRBJ1-2
abundance: many
v_gene: TRBV7-2
CDR3aa: CASSLAGGDYGYTF
CDR3nt: TGTGCCAGCAGCTTAGCAGGGGGAGACTATGGCTACACCTTC

d_gene: .
j_gene: TRBJ1-2
abundance: few
v_gene: TRBV5-6
CDR3aa: CASSPRREHYGYTF
CDR3nt: TGTGCCAGCAGCCCTAGGAGGGAACACTATGGCTACACCTTC

d_gene: .
j_gene: TRBJ2-2
abundance: .
v_gene: TRBV14
CDR3aa: CASSLQRTGELFF
CDR3nt: TGTGCCAGCAGCCTTCAGAGGACCGGGGAGCTGTTTTTT

d_gene: .
j_gene: TRBJ2-1
abundance: few
v_gene: TRBV6-2/TRBV6-3
CDR3aa: CASSHALGQFF
CDR3nt: TGTGCCAGCAGTCACGCCTTGGGGCAGTTCTTC